Following are 6 T cell receptor beta chains from one sample sequenced in a study of T cell responses to AZD1222 COVID-19 vaccine. Assay: immunoSEQ multiplex PCR; the TCRdb copy retains only in-frame clones and omits some. This table has roughly 120,000 clones, about 90% appearing once. The material sequenced was peripheral blood, taken on day 0 of AZD1222 vaccination. The source of these receptors is an adult in good health.

The V and J genes are TRBV6-1 and TRBJ1-1; 8 positions match TRBD1. V dropped 0 bases and J dropped 8; count of bases not matched to a gene: 5. This CDR3 is built from 14 residues. Looked up from germline, CDR1 is MNHNS and CDR2 is SASEGT. DNA for the CDR3: TGTGCCAGCAGTGAAGCGCCGGGGGACAGGGAAGCTTTCTTT. It is translated as CASSEAPGDREAFF.

This chain connects TRBV3-1 (or the pseudogene TRBV3-2) to TRBJ1-2, with 10 bases aligning to TRBD1. The V gene's germline CDR1 is LGHDT and CDR2 YNNKEL (reference sequence). The CDR3 is 15 residues long. The V segment lost 4 bases and the J segment 5 bases; nucleotides outside the gene matches: 7. The CDR3 sequence: CASSPRQGASYGYTF. DNA for the CDR3: TGTGCCAGCAGCCCAAGACAGGGGGCGAGTTATGGCTACACCTTC.

The rearrangement uses TRBV19 and TRBJ2-1; D gene uncertain. With 3 bases removed from V and 0 bases from J, the gap between germline ends came to 9 bases. CDR3 size: 15 residues. Germline-derived CDR1 and CDR2 are LNHDA and SQIVND (reference sequence). The CDR3 bases are TGTGCCAGTAGTATTCCGACTTTCTCCTACAATGAGCAGTTCTTC. Translation gives CASSIPTFSYNEQFF.

The CDR3 loop reads CASSFTGFVKLFF. CDR3 in DNA: TGTGCCAGCAGCTTTACAGGGTTCGTAAAACTGTTTTTT. This chain uses TRBV11-2 with TRBJ1-4; D may be TRBD1 (6 bases). V was clipped by 3 bases and J by 10 bases, with 12 bases between them. In germline, CDR1 is SGHAT, CDR2 FQNNGV. CDR3 length: 13 residues.

The rearrangement links TRBV11-2 to TRBJ2-2, with 9 bases aligning to TRBD1. In germline, CDR1 is SGHAT, CDR2 FQNNGV. This CDR3 region has 14 residues. The V segment lost 5 bases and the J segment 6 bases; nucleotides outside the gene matches: 4. As DNA, the CDR3 is TGTGCCAGCAGCCTTCGACAGGGGGCCGGGGAGCTGTTTTTT. It specifies CASSLRQGAGELFF.

The rearrangement uses TRBV9 and TRBJ2-3, with a weak D call TRBD1 (5 bases). CDR1 SGDLS and CDR2 YYNGEE come from the germline V gene. Deletions cut 4 bases from V and 1 base from J, with 13 bases between. This CDR3 has 15 residues. The CDR3 sequence: CASSILGVGTDTQYF. As DNA, the CDR3 is TGTGCCAGCAGCATCCTAGGGGTGGGCACAGATACGCAGTATTTT.